This TCR beta chain appears in the sequencing data of a study of control samples from healthy donors and cancer patients. The CDR3 sequence is 17 residues long. The germline V gene has CDR1 MNHNY and CDR2 SVGAGI (reference sequence). V gave up 5 bases and J gave up 2 bases; unmatched junction bases: 10. TCRdb's table, derived via immunoSEQ multiplex PCR, lists solely in-frame clones and lacks some. The sample includes over 75,000 clones, 85% seen only once; the top ten take approximately 19%. The sequence derives from a man aged 30 to 39 in good health. V is TRBV6-6 and J is TRBJ2-1, with 9 bases aligning to TRBD1. Input material: blood. The CDR3 sequence: CASSPRAGDRAYNEQFF. CDR3 DNA: TGTGCCAGCAGTCCGAGAGCAGGGGACAGGGCCTACAATGAGCAGTTCTTC.